This T cell receptor (beta chain) comes out of a study of shared clonotypes between healthy human individuals. Study-wide points: Incompleteness in sorted-subset sequencing, despite large depth, was shown by rarefaction. Among the subsets, naive ones generally showed larger estimated richness than memory ones.

Cells designated naive CD8 were CD45RO-negative and were positively selected for CCR7, with terminally differentiated effector memory CD45RA+ cells excluded. The trim removed 7 bases at V and 3 bases at J, leaving 4 bases unmatched. Germline-derived CDR1 and CDR2 are LNHDA and SQIVND (reference sequence). The CDR3 runs 13 residues. On this clone itself: No antigen is known for it.

The repertoire was sequenced with immunoSEQ multiplex PCR; TCRdb's copy has only in-frame clones and lacks some. The sample has 800,000 or so clones; roughly 96% are singletons. Sample: naive CD8+ T cells sorted from blood. This chain connects TRBV19 to TRBJ2-3; 7 nucleotides align to TRBD2. This TCR was recovered from a young man in good health. The CDR3 DNA reads as TGTGCCAGTAACGCAGCGGGGACAGATACGCAGTATTTT. The encoded protein is CASNAAGTDTQYF.